This entry describes one T cell receptor beta chain. As yet, its antigen is unknown. This sample stems from a study of T cell responses to AZD1222 COVID-19 vaccine. Regarding the study as a whole: In a largely white British group with more females than males, clonal diversity was possibly underestimated.

Only in-frame clones appear in the TCRdb table, and some are missing; sequencing was by immunoSEQ multiplex PCR. The data show about 140,000 clones, roughly 93% seen once. Trimming took 6 bases from V and 6 from J, leaving 5 bases between them. The CDR3 is made up of 11 amino acids. This sequence joins TRBV12-3 or TRBV12-4 and TRBJ2-2; D unresolved. The clonotype originates from an adult in good health. Here the sequenced sample was peripheral blood, taken on day 0 of AZD1222 vaccination. The CDR3 sequence: CASSPAGELFF. The DNA for the CDR3 is TGTGCCAGCAGCCCTGCCGGGGAGCTGTTTTTT.